These T cell receptor beta chains were read from a single sample in a study of cytomegalovirus exposure and HLA in healthy donors. The table came from immunoSEQ multiplex PCR; TCRdb's copy has only in-frame clones and leaves some out. Here the sample spans some 200,000 clones, around three quarters being singletons. Source material: PBMCs. These TCRs come from a woman aged 45-65 years in good health and CMV-seronegative. The CDR3 runs from the conserved cysteine through the conserved F or W. Fields, in order: D gene, J gene, V gene, clone size, CDR3 DNA, CDR3 protein. A D gene is named only where the DNA matches it firmly. Rows may omit the clone size; those that give it use once, few, many or a size class.

d_gene: TRBD1
j_gene: TRBJ2-1
v_gene: TRBV7-2
abundance: -
CDR3nt: TGTGCCAGCAGCGACCGGACAGGTTATGTCAATGAGCAGTTCTTC
CDR3aa: CASSDRTGYVNEQFF

d_gene: TRBD1
j_gene: TRBJ1-1
v_gene: TRBV6-1
abundance: -
CDR3nt: TGTGCCAGCAGTTCAGGGGGGTATCGGACTGAAGCTTTCTTT
CDR3aa: CASSSGGYRTEAFF

d_gene: TRBD1
j_gene: TRBJ2-2
v_gene: TRBV4-2
abundance: -
CDR3nt: TGTGCCAGCAGCCAATTTCACAGGGGGGCGAACACCGGGGAGCTGTTTTTT
CDR3aa: CASSQFHRGANTGELFF

d_gene: TRBD2
j_gene: TRBJ2-3
v_gene: TRBV6-6
abundance: -
CDR3nt: TGTGCCAGCAGTTACTCGGTCGGGGGGAGGACAGATACGCAGTATTTT
CDR3aa: CASSYSVGGRTDTQYF

d_gene: -
j_gene: TRBJ2-7
v_gene: TRBV4-1
abundance: -
CDR3nt: TGCGCCAGCAGCCAAGGTCCTGCGGGGCGCCGTGATCCTGGGGAGCAGTACTTC
CDR3aa: CASSQGPAGRRDPGEQYF

d_gene: -
j_gene: TRBJ2-1
v_gene: TRBV2
abundance: -
CDR3nt: TGTGCCAGCAGTCGGACAACTTACAATGAGCAGTTCTTC
CDR3aa: CASSRTTYNEQFF

d_gene: TRBD1
j_gene: TRBJ1-4
v_gene: TRBV7-9
abundance: -
CDR3nt: TGTGCCAGCAGGGCTCGCGGGACAGCAAATGAAAAACTGTTTTTT
CDR3aa: CASRARGTANEKLFF

d_gene: -
j_gene: TRBJ2-1
v_gene: TRBV15
abundance: -
CDR3nt: TGTGCCACCAGTCAAGATAGGGAGCGGGACAATGAGCAGTTCTTC
CDR3aa: CATSQDRERDNEQFF

d_gene: TRBD2
j_gene: TRBJ2-3
v_gene: TRBV13
abundance: -
CDR3nt: TGTGCCAGCAGCCCCCAGCGGGGGGGCCGAGATACGCAGTATTTT
CDR3aa: CASSPQRGGRDTQYF

d_gene: -
j_gene: TRBJ1-2
v_gene: TRBV5-6
abundance: -
CDR3nt: TGTGCCAGCAGCCCAGAGACAGGACTCGGTGGCTACACCTTC
CDR3aa: CASSPETGLGGYTF

d_gene: -
j_gene: TRBJ1-4
v_gene: TRBV7-6
abundance: -
CDR3nt: TGTGCCAGCAGCTTCCGGGCGGTGGGAGGAGTTGCAACTAATGAAAAACTGTTTTTT
CDR3aa: CASSFRAVGGVATNEKLFF

d_gene: TRBD1
j_gene: TRBJ1-5
v_gene: TRBV6-1
abundance: -
CDR3nt: TGTGCCAGCGGACAGGGTACTCAGCCCCAGCATTTT
CDR3aa: CASGQGTQPQHF

d_gene: TRBD2
j_gene: TRBJ2-3
v_gene: TRBV28
abundance: few
CDR3nt: TGTGCCACCCAGTTAGTTAGCGGGGGGGCCATAGATACGCAGTATTTT
CDR3aa: CATQLVSGGAIDTQYF

d_gene: -
j_gene: TRBJ1-3
v_gene: TRBV27
abundance: -
CDR3nt: TGTGCCAGCAGTTTAGGACAATCCTCTGGAAACACCATATATTTT
CDR3aa: CASSLGQSSGNTIYF

d_gene: TRBD1
j_gene: TRBJ1-5
v_gene: TRBV18
abundance: -
CDR3nt: TGTGCCAGCTCACCCACCCGGGACAGTTATAGCAATCAGCCCCAGCATTTT
CDR3aa: CASSPTRDSYSNQPQHF

d_gene: TRBD2
j_gene: TRBJ2-3
v_gene: TRBV28
abundance: -
CDR3nt: TGTGCCGGGGGGACTAGCGGGGATACGCAGTATTTT
CDR3aa: CAGGTSGDTQYF

d_gene: -
j_gene: TRBJ2-4
v_gene: TRBV4-1
abundance: once
CDR3nt: TGCGCCAGCAGCCAGGCAGGGGTCTCCGGAAACATTCAGTACTTC
CDR3aa: CASSQAGVSGNIQYF

d_gene: -
j_gene: TRBJ2-1
v_gene: TRBV19
abundance: -
CDR3nt: TGTGCCAGTAGTATACAGGATATCGATGAGCAGTTCTTC
CDR3aa: CASSIQDIDEQFF

d_gene: TRBD2
j_gene: TRBJ2-5
v_gene: TRBV7-9
abundance: -
CDR3nt: TGTGCCAGCACCCAGGGAGGGGATGGGTTAGGAGAGACCCAGTACTTC
CDR3aa: CASTQGGDGLGETQYF

d_gene: TRBD1
j_gene: TRBJ2-1
v_gene: TRBV9
abundance: -
CDR3nt: TGTGCCAGCAGCGCCTACTCGGGACAGGGGAGGCGGAATGAGCAGTTCTTC
CDR3aa: CASSAYSGQGRRNEQFF

d_gene: -
j_gene: TRBJ1-2
v_gene: TRBV5-1
abundance: -
CDR3nt: TGCGCCAGCAGCGCTTTTATCGGGACTGATCATGGCTACACCTTC
CDR3aa: CASSAFIGTDHGYTF

d_gene: -
j_gene: TRBJ2-1
v_gene: TRBV7-8
abundance: -
CDR3nt: TGTGCCAGCAGCTTATTGGGAGGGGGTGAGCAGTTCTTC
CDR3aa: CASSLLGGGEQFF

d_gene: -
j_gene: TRBJ2-3
v_gene: TRBV2
abundance: few
CDR3nt: TGTGCCAGCTCGCCGGGGGATTACACAGATACGCAGTATTTT
CDR3aa: CASSPGDYTDTQYF